These 14 T cell receptor beta chains originate from one sample sequenced in a study of response to subunit inactivated influenza vaccine. TCRdb redid the calling of the RT-PCR reads with MiXCR, one entry per CDR3 protein. The data contain more than 150,000 distinct CDR3 sequences, about 9.3% of them singletons. Sequenced material: non-naive T cells sorted from PBMCs, taken on the day of vaccination. These receptors were obtained from a man aged 50-60 years who received an inactivated influenza vaccine.

The genes are TRBV19 and TRBJ2-2; 7 bases align to TRBD1. The CDR3 is made up of 16 amino acids. V lost 7 bases to trimming and J lost 2 bases; unmatched junction nucleotides: 10. CDR1 and CDR2 (germline): LNHDA, SQIVND (reference sequence). The CDR3 reads CASKLIHRGNTGELFF. The CDR3, as DNA: TGTGCCAGTAAACTAATCCACAGGGGCAACACCGGGGAGCTGTTTTTT.

This rearrangement joins TRBV6-2 or TRBV6-3 to TRBJ2-3; D possibly corresponds to TRBD1 (5 bases). This CDR3 contains 18 residues. Per germline, CDR1 MNHEY and CDR2 SVGEGT. The germline V and J ends were trimmed by 7 bases and 4 bases, with 27 bases remaining between them. The CDR3: CASNYRRTGDSSADTQYF. The CDR3 DNA reads TGTGCCAGCAACTACCGACGTACAGGAGACTCCTCCGCAGATACGCAGTATTTT.

This clonotype was seen repeatedly, ten times or more. The rearrangement uses TRBV5-1 and TRBJ2-1; 7 bases map to TRBD2. CDR3 length equals 17 residues. Germline V gives CDR1 SGHRS, CDR2 YFSETQ. With 0 bases clipped from V and 1 base from J, the junction kept 7 bases outside the gene matches. This chain's CDR3 is CASSLELATRSYNEQFF. CDR3 in DNA: TGCGCCAGCAGCTTGGAACTAGCGACCCGATCCTACAATGAGCAGTTCTTC.

The chain couples TRBV9 to TRBJ2-3; the D is unclear. V was shortened by 0 bases and J by 2 bases, with 10 bases between the two germline ends. CDR1 SGDLS and CDR2 YYNGEE come from the germline V gene. This CDR3 has 15 amino acids. DNA of the CDR3: TGTGCCAGCAGCGTAGGTGCAGTTTCCACAGATACGCAGTATTTT. Amino acid sequence: CASSVGAVSTDTQYF.

This clonotype has just a few counts. V usage is TRBV20-1 and J usage is TRBJ2-3; D is unresolved. CDR1 is DFQATT, CDR2 SNEGSKA, per germline (reference sequence). The CDR3 has 11 amino acids. The CDR3 reads CSPTFTDTQYF. CDR3 DNA: TGCAGCCCCACCTTCACAGATACGCAGTATTTT.

The genes are TRBV20-1 and TRBJ2-1; D is perhaps TRBD2 (6 bases). V was pared by 6 bases and J by 0 bases, with 15 bases between. This CDR3 is built from 15 residues. The germline V gene encodes CDR1 DFQATT and CDR2 SNEGSKA (reference sequence). Here the CDR3 reads CSALVADSSYNEQFF. The CDR3 DNA reads TGCAGTGCGTTAGTAGCGGATAGCTCCTACAATGAGCAGTTCTTC.

This clonotype showed up many times. This CDR3 reads CASSLGLAGFGELFF. The DNA for the CDR3 is TGTGCCAGCAGTTTGGGACTAGCGGGGTTTGGGGAGCTGTTTTTT. The chain is built from TRBV12-3 or TRBV12-4 and TRBJ2-2, with TRBD2 identical over 13 bases. The ends lost 3 bases at V and 8 bases at J; junction bases unmatched: 3. This CDR3 has 15 amino acids.

This clonotype was observed once. The chain recombines TRBV28 with TRBJ2-1; 12 positions agree with TRBD2. This CDR3 contains 18 residues. Per germline, CDR1 MDHEN and CDR2 SYDVKM. Losses at the gene ends were 6 bases for V and 8 bases for J; bases not matched to a gene: 17. CDR3 sequence reads: CASRLPAKASGRVDEQFF. The CDR3 DNA follows: TGTGCCAGCAGGTTGCCTGCGAAGGCTAGCGGGAGGGTGGATGAGCAGTTCTTC.

This clonotype has a count of ten or more. V gene TRBV5-1 combines with J gene TRBJ2-1; TRBD1 matches 10 bases. V dropped 1 base and J dropped 5; count of bases not matched to a gene: 6. Per the germline V gene, CDR1 is SGHRS and CDR2 is YFSETQ. This CDR3 is 16 amino acids long. CDR3 protein: CASSLTGTGANNEQFF. For the CDR3, the DNA is TGCGCCAGCAGCTTGACCGGGACAGGGGCTAACAATGAGCAGTTCTTC.

A few counts support this clonotype. The chain is built from TRBV11-2 and TRBJ1-3; D is unresolved. Germline V gene lookup returns CDR1 SGHAT and CDR2 FQNNGV. V gave up 5 bases and J gave up 7 bases, with 9 bases separating them. The CDR3 is 12 amino acids. This chain's CDR3 is CASSLTPNTIYF. CDR3 bases: TGTGCCAGCAGCCTCACCCCGAACACCATATATTTT.

This clonotype was recorded many times. The CDR3 region has the DNA TGTGCCAGCAGTTTAGTGGTCACAGATACGCAGTATTTT. Translation: CASSLVVTDTQYF. The rearrangement uses TRBV27 and TRBJ2-3; D not certain. Trimming cost V 2 bases and J 2 bases, with 5 bases left between them. Germline V gives CDR1 MNHEY, CDR2 SMNVEV (reference sequence). This CDR3 is built from 13 residues.

The chain couples TRBV7-2 to TRBJ2-1; the match to TRBD1 covers 9 bases. The V gene end was trimmed by 6 bases and the J gene end by 0 bases; junction bases not matched to a gene: 6. CDR3 size: 16 residues. The germline V gene encodes CDR1 SGHTA and CDR2 FQGNSA. CDR3 amino acids: CASRGQGISSYNEQFF. Here the CDR3 DNA reads TGTGCCAGCAGGGGACAGGGAATTAGCTCCTACAATGAGCAGTTCTTC.

Many counts were recorded for this clonotype. This rearrangement joins TRBV12-3 or TRBV12-4 to TRBJ1-1; the D gene is possibly TRBD1 (5 bases). Between the trimmed V and J ends, which lost 7 bases and 4 bases, there was a span of 13 bases. The CDR3 contains 13 residues. The CDR3 loop reads CASTRGEGTEAFF. The CDR3 coding sequence is TGTGCCAGCACTCGGGGGGAGGGCACTGAAGCTTTCTTT.

In its sample, this clonotype was seen a few times. The chain is built from TRBV4-1 and TRBJ2-1; TRBD1 might be the D (6 bases). The CDR3 totals 18 residues. V lost 4 bases and J 10 bases, leaving 29 bases between the germline ends. Germline V lookup: CDR1 MGHRA, CDR2 YSYEKL. The CDR3 DNA reads TGCGCCAGCAGCCCCAGGACTCTGCGATCAGGGGTAAGGGGGGAGCAGTTCTTC. Translation: CASSPRTLRSGVRGEQFF.